The clone carrying this T cell receptor beta chain turned up a few times. Then a second PCR, running roughly 7 to 11 cycles, was carried out with a sample-barcoded 5' primer and a J-beta primer mix. Each of the cDNA molecules was tagged by a template-switch adaptor with 12 random nucleotides. Via MiXCR, TCRdb re-called the 5' RACE reads, giving one row per CDR3 protein. The table records 1.5 million or so distinct CDR3 sequences, about 43% of them present only once. This entry comes from a study of blood T cells in healthy people across ages. Study-wide background: Template switching retrieved approximately one barcoded beta molecule for each two T cells.

They isolated at least 7 million PBMCs from each sample. Material for sequencing was blood. The source is a woman aged 18-29 years in good health.

The CDR3: CASSFSPNLDGYTF. The CDR3 DNA reads as TGTGCCAGCAGCTTTAGCCCTAATTTGGATGGCTACACCTTC. V usage is TRBV7-9 and J usage is TRBJ1-2; D is ambiguous. Per the germline V gene, CDR1 is SEHNR and CDR2 is FQNEAQ (reference sequence). With 3 bases removed from V and 6 bases from J, the gap between germline ends came to 14 bases. This CDR3 is 14 amino acids long. Full variable domain (outside the CDR3, taken from reference TRBV7-9 and TRBJ1-2): DTGVSQNPRHKITKRGQNVTFRCDPISEHNRLYWYRQTLGQGPEFLTYFQNEAQLEKSRLLSDRFSAERPKGSFSTLEIQRTEQGDSAMYLCASSFSPNLDGYTFGSGTRLTVV.